Below are 30 T cell receptor beta chains sequenced from a single sample in a study of regulatory dendritic cells for organ transplantation (dated by TCRdb to about 2017). Sorted T cell subsets were CFSE-labeled and co-cultured for roughly 5 days with allogeneic regulatory or mature dendritic cells at a 1:10 DC:T ratio. The library was built by means of the immunoSEQ multiplex PCR assay. TCRdb took this table from immuneACCESS and kept in-frame rearrangements with V and J called. Such tables lack part of the clones; where checked against another copy, unresolved V genes explain under half of the gap, and the rest is unexplained. Here the sample has around 12,000 clones; about nine tenths occur a single time. The top ten clones comprise approximately 0.22% of the sample. These receptors have no known antigen. The sequenced material came from naive CD8+ T cells from blood cultured with regulatory dendritic cells. The cell subset or site label here, explained by the study, means: CD45RA+ naive T cells. All receptors come from a human donor in good health.

The gene calls are TRBV5-6 and TRBJ2-6, with unresolved D. Germline assignment: CDR1 SGHDT and CDR2 YYEEEE. CDR3 length: 14 residues. Trimming took off 0 bases at V and 12 bases at J, with 13 bases between the two ends. DNA of the CDR3: TGTGCCAGCAGCTTGGACTGGCGGTCGGCCGTCCTGACTTTC. Translation: CASSLDWRSAVLTF.

The chain joins TRBV12-5 to TRBJ1-2; D might be TRBD1 (6 bases). The germline gives CDR1 LGHNT, CDR2 FRNRAP. The CDR3 is 16 residues long. V lost 4 bases, J lost 4 bases, and 19 bases lay in between. CDR3 sequence: CASGSSRGATAYGYTF. The CDR3 region has the DNA TGTGCTAGTGGTTCAAGTCGGGGGGCGACGGCCTATGGCTACACCTTC.

The chain is built from TRBV30 and TRBJ1-2; tentative D call: TRBD1 (6 bases). The germline CDR1 and CDR2 sequences are GTSNPN and SVGIG (reference sequence). V shed 7 bases and J shed 5 bases, with 23 bases lying between them. CDR3 length: 15 residues. The CDR3 is CASHARDGRGYGYTF. The CDR3 DNA reads TGTGCCTCCCACGCCCGGGACGGGAGGGGGTATGGCTACACCTTC. The whole variable domain, filled in from reference TRBV30 and TRBJ1-2, reads SQTIHQWPATLVQPVGSPLSLECTVEGTSNPNLYWYRQAAGRGLQLLFYSVGIGQISSEVPQNLSASRPQDRQFILSSKKLLLSDSGFYLCASHARDGRGYGYTFGSGTRLTVV.

CDR3 amino acids: CASGQGPFDEQYF. The CDR3 DNA reads as TGTGCTAGTGGTCAGGGGCCCTTCGACGAGCAGTACTTC. V and J are TRBV12-5 and TRBJ2-7; D is possibly TRBD1 (6 bases). The CDR3 covers 13 residues. Germline-derived CDR1 and CDR2 are LGHNT and FRNRAP. Trimming took off 5 bases at V and 5 bases at J, with 13 bases between the two ends.

The chain joins TRBV7-9 to TRBJ2-7, with TRBD1 matching 9 bases. Germline assignment: CDR1 SEHNR and CDR2 FQNEAQ (reference sequence). CDR3 length: 15 amino acids. Trimming took 5 bases from V and 6 from J; bases not matched to a gene: 11. The CDR3 loop reads CASSPLGTGIREQYF. The DNA for the CDR3 is TGTGCCAGCAGCCCCCTCGGGACAGGGATCCGCGAGCAGTACTTC.

The chain carries TRBV28 and TRBJ1-1; tentatively, D is TRBD1 (6 bases). This CDR3 spans 16 amino acids. The germline CDR1 and CDR2 sequences are MDHEN and SYDVKM. Trimming stripped 3 bases from V and 4 bases from J, with 18 bases between. In DNA form, the CDR3 reads TGTGCCAGCAGTTTCGGAGAACAGGGTTGGGGCACTGAAGCTTTCTTT. Protein sequence: CASSFGEQGWGTEAFF.

The V call is TRBV4-1, the J call TRBJ2-5, with 7 bases lining up with TRBD1. The J call may be faulty, since TRBJ2-7 better matches the DNA end. Germline V gene lookup returns CDR1 MGHRA and CDR2 YSYEKL. The CDR3 loop spans 15 amino acids. The CDR3: CASSQGPDRDYEQYF. CDR3 bases: TGCGCCAGCAGCCAAGGACCTGACAGGGACTACGAGCAGTACTTC.

V gene TRBV4-3 combines with J gene TRBJ1-5; D gene unclear. The CDR3 has 16 amino acids. Trimming pared 0 bases from V and 3 bases from J, leaving 12 bases between. Germline V lookup: CDR1 LGHNA, CDR2 YSLEER. The CDR3 region has the DNA TGCGCCAGCAGCCAAGATTTCCAGTCCTACAATCAGCCCCAGCATTTT. This gives the protein CASSQDFQSYNQPQHF.

The genes are TRBV7-9 and TRBJ2-1; D call uncertain. V lost 0 bases to trimming and J lost 8 bases, with 11 bases between them. CDR3 size: 14 residues. CDR1 and CDR2 from the germline V gene are SEHNR and FQNEAQ (reference sequence). The CDR3 loop is CASSLASPPDEQFF. The CDR3 region has the DNA TGTGCCAGCAGCTTAGCTAGCCCTCCGGATGAGCAGTTCTTC. Drawing the rest from reference TRBV7-9 and TRBJ2-1, the complete variable domain is DTGVSQNPRHKITKRGQNVTFRCDPISEHNRLYWYRQTLGQGPEFLTYFQNEAQLEKSRLLSDRFSAERPKGSFSTLEIQRTEQGDSAMYLCASSLASPPDEQFFGPGTRLTVL.

This clone occurred a few times. The chain links TRBV9 to TRBJ2-1, with TRBD2 matching 14 bases. This CDR3 is 15 amino acids long. Germline values: CDR1 SGDLS, CDR2 YYNGEE. The V gene end was trimmed by 0 bases and the J gene end by 9 bases; junction bases not matched to a gene: 2. The CDR3 DNA sequence: TGTGCCAGCAGCGTAGGGGGACTAGCGGGAGCTGAGCAGTTCTTC. Encoded protein: CASSVGGLAGAEQFF. The full variable domain, with the rest looked up from reference TRBV9 and TRBJ2-1, is DSGVTQTPKHLITATGQRVTLRCSPRSGDLSVYWYQQSLDQGLQFLIQYYNGEERAKGNILERFSAQQFPDLHSELNLSSLELGDSALYFCASSVGGLAGAEQFFGPGTRLTVL.

V gene TRBV25-1 combines with J gene TRBJ2-1; D gene uncertain. The V and J ends lost 9 bases and 7 bases respectively, with 13 bases between them. The CDR3 covers 12 residues. The germline gives CDR1 MGHDK, CDR2 SYGVNS. The CDR3 reads CASASGGNEQFF. CDR3 bases: TGTGCCAGTGCCTCGGGTGGGAATGAGCAGTTCTTC.

The chain links TRBV30 to TRBJ2-7; D perhaps matches TRBD1 (6 bases). V dropped 1 base and J dropped 0 bases, with 13 bases sitting between them. The CDR3 sequence is 15 residues long. Per germline, CDR1 GTSNPN and CDR2 SVGIG (reference sequence). The CDR3 loop reads CAWSGDRSGSYEQYF. The CDR3 DNA sequence: TGTGCCTGGAGTGGAGACAGGTCAGGCTCCTACGAGCAGTACTTC.

This clone was found once. V usage is TRBV4-2 and J usage is TRBJ2-5; possible D gene TRBD1, 5 bases. The J call may not be correct, given that the DNA end is closer to TRBJ2-7. The CDR3 sequence is 12 residues long. In germline, CDR1 is LGHNA, CDR2 YNFKEQ. CDR3 protein: CASSGAPDEQYF. The CDR3 DNA reads as TGTGCCAGCAGCGGGGCGCCGGACGAGCAGTACTTC.

CDR3 region: CAISEAKDYEQYF. DNA of the CDR3: TGTGCCATCAGTGAGGCTAAGGACTACGAGCAGTACTTC. The rearrangement links TRBV10-3 to TRBJ2-7; D uncertain. This CDR3 contains 13 residues. The ends were cut back, 2 bases at V and 3 bases at J, with 8 bases in the middle. Germline CDR1 ENHRY, CDR2 SYGVKD.

V and J are TRBV5-4 and TRBJ1-2; possibly TRBD1 for D (5 bases). Trimming removed 4 bases at V and 8 bases at J, with 18 bases between. CDR3 length: 14 amino acids. The V gene's germline CDR1 is SGHNT and CDR2 YYREEE (reference sequence). This CDR3 reads CASSLDIGTGGYTF. DNA for the CDR3: TGTGCCAGCAGCCTGGATATCGGGACCGGAGGCTACACCTTC. Based on the CDR3 plus reference TRBV5-4 and TRBJ1-2, the full variable domain is ETGVTQSPTHLIKTRGQQVTLRCSSQSGHNTVSWYQQALGQGPQFIFQYYREEENGRGNFPPRFSGLQFPNYSSELNVNALELDDSALYLCASSLDIGTGGYTFGSGTRLTVV.

The chain combines TRBV28 with TRBJ2-7; D not certain. The CDR3 is 12 amino acids. CDR1 MDHEN and CDR2 SYDVKM come from the germline V gene. Trimming took 4 bases from V and 0 from J, leaving 4 bases between them. The CDR3 protein is CASSSASYEQYF. The CDR3 DNA follows: TGTGCCAGCAGTTCTGCCTCCTACGAGCAGTACTTC.

As concerns this clone: Since no conserved phenylalanine or tryptophan closes the CDR3, a read error is the likely cause. This rearrangement joins TRBV5-6 to TRBJ1-1; D is uncertain. The CDR3 spans 15 residues. Germline V gene lookup returns CDR1 SGHDT and CDR2 YYEEEE. V lost 4 bases to trimming and J lost 1 base, with 14 bases between them. CDR3 DNA sequence: TGTGCCAGCAGCCCAACGAATCCAGGGAACACTGAAGCTTTCCTT. Translated: CASSPTNPGNTEAFL.

This clone was found a few times. V is TRBV7-3 and J is TRBJ2-3, with D hard to call. The germline V and J ends were trimmed by 4 bases and 2 bases, with 13 bases remaining between them. Per germline, CDR1 SGHTA and CDR2 FQGTGA. This CDR3 region has 15 residues. CDR3 nucleotides: TGTGCCAGCAGCTCCTTTCCGGTGTCCACAGATACGCAGTATTTT. Protein: CASSSFPVSTDTQYF.

This clone has just one count. The chain carries TRBV27 and TRBJ1-2; maybe TRBD1 (5 bases). Germline V CDR1 and CDR2: MNHEY, SMNVEV (reference sequence). The CDR3 consists of 15 residues. V was shortened by 3 bases and J by 4 bases, with 15 bases between the two germline ends. Here the CDR3 reads CASSFLEGSRYGYTF. CDR3 bases: TGTGCCAGCAGTTTTCTCGAGGGGTCTCGCTATGGCTACACCTTC.

This clone was counted a few times. This sequence joins TRBV27 and TRBJ2-7; 7 bases map to TRBD1. The CDR3 sequence is 15 residues long. CDR1 and CDR2 from the germline V gene are MNHEY and SMNVEV (reference sequence). Germline trimming cut 6 bases from V and 3 bases from J; bases unmatched to any gene: 11. CDR3 sequence (DNA): TGTGCCAGCAGCGTGGACAGGCGCTACTTCTACGAGCAGTACTTC. Its translation: CASSVDRRYFYEQYF.

The chain is built from TRBV7-6 and TRBJ1-1; D uncertain. This CDR3 has 14 amino acids. Trimming stripped 5 bases from V and 8 bases from J, with 18 bases between. Germline CDR1 SGHVS, CDR2 FNYEAQ. The CDR3 nucleotides are TGTGCCAGCAGCCCGAGTAGCCCAAGTCTAGAAGCTTTCTTT. Translated: CASSPSSPSLEAFF.

The V call is TRBV30, the J call TRBJ1-5; possibly TRBD1 for D (6 bases). From germline, CDR1 is GTSNPN and CDR2 SVGIG (reference sequence). The CDR3 extends over 15 amino acids. Between the trimmed V and J ends, which lost 1 base and 5 bases, there was a span of 15 bases. The DNA for the CDR3 is TGTGCCTGGAGTGCCGGGGGACAAAAGGATCAGCCCCAGCATTTT. Protein product: CAWSAGGQKDQPQHF.

The chain links TRBV28 to TRBJ2-7; 9 bases fit TRBD2. Trimming cost V 3 bases and J 0 bases; bases outside gene matches: 6. This CDR3 is 16 amino acids long. CDR1 is MDHEN, CDR2 SYDVKM, per germline. The CDR3 DNA sequence: TGTGCCAGCAGTTTCCAGACTAGCGGTAGCTCCTACGAGCAGTACTTC. It encodes CASSFQTSGSSYEQYF.

The chain carries TRBV4-3 and TRBJ2-2, with D unclear. This CDR3 is 16 amino acids long. Germline CDR1 is LGHNA and CDR2 is YSLEER. The V and J ends lost 0 bases and 9 bases respectively, with 17 bases between them. The CDR3, as DNA: TGCGCCAGCAGCCAAGACCCGAGCCTTGGGTACCGGGAGCTGTTTTTT. This encodes CASSQDPSLGYRELFF.

This clone was observed a handful of times. The V call is TRBV15, the J call TRBJ1-1; D not resolved. V was pared by 0 bases and J by 4 bases, with 9 bases between. This CDR3 is built from 14 residues. The germline V gene encodes CDR1 LNHNV and CDR2 YYDKDF (reference sequence). The CDR3 DNA follows: TGTGCCACCAGCAGAGAGTCGGCCTTCACTGAAGCTTTCTTT. It encodes CATSRESAFTEAFF.

The chain is built from TRBV5-8 and TRBJ2-1; no clear D gene. CDR3 length: 12 residues. V was clipped by 1 base and J by 6 bases, with 5 bases between them. In germline, CDR1 is SGHTS, CDR2 YDEGEE. CDR3 residues: CASSLWGNEQFF. The CDR3 region has the DNA TGTGCCAGCAGCTTGTGGGGCAATGAGCAGTTCTTC.

The rearrangement joins TRBV9 to TRBJ1-1; the D gene is possibly TRBD1 (5 bases). The V end lost 7 bases, the J end lost 6 bases, and 19 bases lay between the germline ends. The CDR3 runs to 14 residues. Germline V gives CDR1 SGDLS, CDR2 YYNGEE. CDR3 DNA sequence: TGTGCCAGCGACGCCGGGACGCCAGCATCTGAAGCTTTCTTT. Protein product: CASDAGTPASEAFF.

A single count supports this clone. This chain uses TRBV15 with TRBJ2-7; D is undetermined. The CDR3 is made up of 16 amino acids. Germline values: CDR1 LNHNV, CDR2 YYDKDF (reference sequence). Trimming took off 2 bases at V and 3 bases at J, with 17 bases between the two ends. CDR3 protein: CATSRTRQEGFYEQYF. CDR3 sequence (DNA): TGTGCCACCAGCAGAACCAGGCAGGAAGGCTTCTACGAGCAGTACTTC.

This chain uses TRBV19 with TRBJ2-1, with D tentatively TRBD2 (6 bases). The CDR3 contains 16 residues. Germline lookup yields CDR1 LNHDA and CDR2 SQIVND (reference sequence). V dropped 1 base and J dropped 7 bases, with 17 bases sitting between them. CDR3 region: CASSIVWASVFNEQFF. CDR3 coding DNA: TGTGCCAGTAGTATAGTGTGGGCTAGCGTTTTTAATGAGCAGTTCTTC.

This sequence joins TRBV10-1 and TRBJ2-3; D tentatively reads TRBD1 or TRBD2 (5 bases each). The V end was cut by 7 bases, the J end by 0 bases, with 17 bases between. The CDR3 totals 16 residues. The germline gives CDR1 WNHNN, CDR2 SYGVQD (reference sequence). The CDR3 is CASIKPPGLSTDTQYF. The CDR3, as DNA: TGCGCCAGCATTAAACCTCCGGGGCTTAGCACAGATACGCAGTATTTT.